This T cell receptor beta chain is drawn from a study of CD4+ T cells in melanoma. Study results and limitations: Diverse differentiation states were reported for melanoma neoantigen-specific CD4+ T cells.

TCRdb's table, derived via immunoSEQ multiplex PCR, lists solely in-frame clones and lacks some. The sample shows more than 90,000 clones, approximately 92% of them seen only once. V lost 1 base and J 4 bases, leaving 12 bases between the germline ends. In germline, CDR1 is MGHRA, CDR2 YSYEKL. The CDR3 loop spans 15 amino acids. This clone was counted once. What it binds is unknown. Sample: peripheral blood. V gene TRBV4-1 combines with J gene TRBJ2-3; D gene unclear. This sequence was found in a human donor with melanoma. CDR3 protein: CASSQVQSYADTQYF. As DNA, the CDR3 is TGCGCCAGCAGCCAAGTTCAGTCTTATGCAGATACGCAGTATTTT.